This note documents a single T cell receptor beta chain sequence. This specimen comes from a study of blood T cell repertoires in COVID-19. Study in general: The United States, Italy and Spain were the sources of the acute and convalescent COVID-19 samples. Sample material is recorded as cDNA or gDNA derived from T cells, B-cell-depleted T cells, or PBMCs.

Per the study methods: Nucleated cell number was recorded as an estimate derived from reference gene primer amplification. Clones were read by immunoSEQ multiplex PCR, and TCRdb kept only the in-frame ones, dropping some. D and trimming come from the DNA, and the V and J calls and clone size come from that table. Of 400,000 to 550,000 clones listed, around 89% are singletons. V was trimmed by 6 bases and J by 4 bases, leaving 12 bases between them. CDR3 length: 13 residues. Per the germline V gene, CDR1 is MNHEY and CDR2 is SVGAGI. V and J are TRBV6-5 and TRBJ1-2; D is possibly TRBD1 (6 bases). The sequenced sample was peripheral blood. The origin of this receptor is a woman in her twenties or thirties with acute or convalescent COVID-19. CDR3 residues: CASRIRGGYGYTF. The CDR3, as DNA: TGTGCCAGCAGGATAAGGGGGGGCTATGGCTACACCTTC.